This note documents a single T cell receptor (beta chain) sequence. The CDR3 is 15 amino acids. V lost 2 bases, J lost 10 bases, and 11 bases stayed unmatched. Germline assignment: CDR1 SQVTM and CDR2 ANQGSEA. This sample is drawn from a study of blood T cell repertoires in COVID-19. Authors' processing steps: Estimation of nucleated cell counts was performed using reference gene primer amplification. TCRdb keeps only in-frame clones here, not all; method: immunoSEQ multiplex PCR. V and J calls and clone size are copied from that table; D and trimming were computed from the DNA. Of about 430,000 clones listed, roughly 88% are singletons. Participants reported their clinical history, and cohort assignment relied on those reports. Individuals in the exposed group had encountered a COVID-19 case within 2 weeks preceding study entry.

The chain is built from TRBV29-1 and TRBJ1-1; 12 bases are a match to TRBD1. The receptor was derived from a woman younger than 35 who had been exposed to COVID-19. Material: PBMCs or T cells enriched from blood (not recorded which). The CDR3 DNA reads as TGCAGCGTTGAACGGTCCGGGACAGGGGGCTACGGAGCTTTCTTT. Its translation is CSVERSGTGGYGAFF.